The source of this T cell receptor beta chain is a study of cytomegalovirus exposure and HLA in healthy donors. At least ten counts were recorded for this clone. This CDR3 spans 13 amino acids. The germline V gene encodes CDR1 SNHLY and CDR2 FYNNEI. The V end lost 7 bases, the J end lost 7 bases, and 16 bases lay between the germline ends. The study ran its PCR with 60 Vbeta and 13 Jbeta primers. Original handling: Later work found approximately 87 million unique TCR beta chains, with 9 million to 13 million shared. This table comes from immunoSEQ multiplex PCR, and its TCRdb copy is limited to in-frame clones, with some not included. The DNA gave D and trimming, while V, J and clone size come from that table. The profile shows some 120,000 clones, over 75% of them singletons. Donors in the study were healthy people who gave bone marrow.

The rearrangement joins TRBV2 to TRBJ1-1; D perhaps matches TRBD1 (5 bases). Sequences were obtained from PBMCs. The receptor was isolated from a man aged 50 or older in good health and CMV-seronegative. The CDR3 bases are TGTGCCAGCAATTTGGACACGAGATATGAAGCTTTCTTT. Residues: CASNLDTRYEAFF. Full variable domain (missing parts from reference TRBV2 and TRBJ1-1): EPEVTQTPSHQVTQMGQEVILRCVPISNHLYFYWYRQILGQKVEFLVSFYNNEISEKSEIFDDQFSVERPDGSNFTLKIRSTKLEDSAMYFCASNLDTRYEAFFGQGTRLTVV.